This paragraph covers one T cell receptor beta chain sequence. Its antigen is currently unknown. This CDR3 spans 15 amino acids. The germline gives CDR1 LNHDA, CDR2 SQIVND (reference sequence). Trimming removed 3 bases from V and 0 bases from J, with 8 bases in between. Libraries were prepared by immunoSEQ multiplex PCR; TCRdb keeps only in-frame clonotypes and omits some of them. The sample shows about 86,000 clones, roughly 87% of them seen only once. The sample is drawn from a study of T cell responses to AZD1222 COVID-19 vaccine. Study-wide results and caveats: Seropositivity was recorded at baseline in only a handful of AZD1222 recipients.

The receptor comes from an adult who received the AZD1222 COVID-19 vaccine. The sequenced sample was peripheral blood, obtained 28 days after the second AZD1222 dose. The chain carries TRBV19 and TRBJ2-2; the D is unclear. The CDR3 DNA reads as TGTGCCAGTAGTATTCAGCAGTCGAACACCGGGGAGCTGTTTTTT. This translates into CASSIQQSNTGELFF.